This TCR beta chain comes out of a study of blood T cells in healthy people across ages. This CDR3 spans 16 amino acids. V shed 7 bases, J shed 7 bases, and the junction held 10 bases outside the gene matches. Combining a sample-barcoded 5' primer with a J-beta primer mix, a second PCR ran for roughly 7 to 11 cycles. TCRdb analysed the 5' RACE reads with MiXCR anew, one entry per CDR3 protein. The table lists 700,000 to 1,000,000 distinct CDR3 sequences, around 43% of them singletons. The J gene is TRBJ2-2, the V gene TRBV12-3 or TRBV12-4; 12 bases are a match to TRBD1. The sequencing sample was made of blood. The clonotype comes from a man in his fifties or sixties in good health. The DNA for the CDR3 is TGTGCCAGCACCGACGGGGACAGGGGGCCGCTCGGGGAGCTGTTTTTT. Protein product: CASTDGDRGPLGELFF.